The 8 T cell receptor beta chains below come from one sample, sequenced in a study of cytomegalovirus exposure and HLA in healthy donors. 13 Jbeta primers and 60 Vbeta primers were used for the PCR. The table came from immunoSEQ multiplex PCR; TCRdb's copy has only in-frame clones and leaves some out. The sample holds 110,000 or so clones, 70% to 80% seen once. The specimen sequenced was PBMCs. The receptors were sampled from a woman between 35 and 50 years old in good health and CMV-seropositive.

The genes are TRBV14 and TRBJ2-2; 8 bases fit TRBD2. This CDR3 contains 15 residues. Germline CDR1 SGHDN, CDR2 FVKESK. V lost 3 bases and J lost 1; bases outside the gene matches: 1. The chain's CDR3 is CASSQRGVNTGELFF. The DNA for the CDR3 is TGTGCCAGCAGCCAGCGGGGGGTGAACACCGGGGAGCTGTTTTTT.

V gene TRBV7-9 combines with J gene TRBJ2-1; the D is unclear. The CDR3 runs to 12 residues. Germline V gene lookup returns CDR1 SEHNR and CDR2 FQNEAQ (reference sequence). Trimming removed 4 bases from V and 13 bases from J, with 14 bases in between. The CDR3 bases are TGTGCCAGCAGCTCTATTAACGACTTTCAGTTCTTC. It specifies CASSSINDFQFF.

This clone has only a few counts. The chain recombines TRBV5-6 with TRBJ2-7; D may be TRBD1 (5 bases). Trimming left V 5 bases short and J 0 bases short, with 21 bases between. This CDR3 region has 17 residues. CDR1 is SGHDT and CDR2 is YYEEEE in the germline V gene. Here the CDR3 DNA reads TGTGCCAGCAGTCCCATGAAGCGTGGAAGGGGCTCCTACGAGCAGTACTTC. It is translated as CASSPMKRGRGSYEQYF.

The V gene is TRBV5-1, the J gene TRBJ2-5; D is perhaps TRBD2 (6 bases). The DNA end is more similar to TRBJ2-7, so the J call may be wrong. The CDR3 covers 17 residues. Germline CDR1 SGHRS, CDR2 YFSETQ. The CDR3 spells CASSLARGGSFPYEQYF. CDR3 in DNA: TGCGCCAGCAGCTTGGCGCGGGGCGGAAGCTTCCCCTACGAGCAGTACTTC.

This sequence joins TRBV5-4 and TRBJ2-3; 8 bases agree with TRBD2. CDR3 size: 15 residues. The V gene end was trimmed by 1 base and the J gene end by 2 bases; junction bases not matched to a gene: 3. Germline V lookup: CDR1 SGHNT, CDR2 YYREEE (reference sequence). CDR3: CASSLKRENTDTQYF. For the CDR3, the DNA is TGTGCCAGCAGCTTGAAGCGGGAGAACACAGATACGCAGTATTTT.

This clone was detected only a few times. The chain is built from TRBV7-9 and TRBJ2-1; 8 positions match TRBD2. Germline-derived CDR1 and CDR2 are SEHNR and FQNEAQ (reference sequence). V trimming: 5 bases; J trimming: 4 bases; junction bases outside the gene matches: 7. The CDR3 covers 15 residues. CDR3 sequence (DNA): TGTGCCAGCAGCCAAGATCCGGGGGGGTACAATGAGCAGTTCTTC. This sequence encodes CASSQDPGGYNEQFF.

V gene TRBV5-8 combines with J gene TRBJ1-5, with a tentative D call TRBD1 (6 bases). The ends were cut back, 0 bases at V and 9 bases at J, with 13 bases in the middle. The CDR3 is 14 amino acids. CDR1 is SGHTS and CDR2 is YDEGEE in the germline V gene. The DNA of the CDR3 is TGTGCCAGCAGCTTGGTCCCCGGGGGGCTGCCCCAGCATTTT. Its translation is CASSLVPGGLPQHF.

The V gene is TRBV7-8, the J gene TRBJ1-4; 7 bases line up with TRBD1. Per germline, CDR1 SGHVS and CDR2 FQNEAQ. V lost 5 bases and J lost 5; bases outside the gene matches: 8. This CDR3 has 15 amino acids. The CDR3 region is CASSPRQGRNEKLFF. CDR3 nucleotide sequence: TGTGCCAGCAGCCCGAGACAGGGAAGGAATGAAAAACTGTTTTTT.